The rows below give T cell receptor beta chains drawn from one sample of a study of PD-1 blockade in classical Hodgkin lymphoma. Only in-frame clones appear in the TCRdb table, and some are missing; sequencing was by immunoSEQ multiplex PCR. Of fewer than 30,000 clones listed, around 72% are singletons. This sample comprised peripheral blood mononuclear cells (PBMCs), obtained before the fourth cycle of nivolumab. These receptors were collected from a human donor with classical Hodgkin lymphoma. CDR3s include the opening cysteine and the closing phenylalanine or tryptophan. A D gene is named only where the DNA matches it firmly. Rows give clone size only sometimes, using once, few, many, or a class for an expanded clone.

TRBV7-2	few	NA	TRBJ1-5	TGTGCCAGCAGCCCAGAGTTTCAGCCCCAGCATTTT	CASSPEFQPQHF
TRBV5-1	NA	NA	TRBJ2-2	TGCGCCAGCAGCTTGACCGGGTCCCCCACCGGGGAGCTGTTTTTT	CASSLTGSPTGELFF
TRBV27	NA	NA	TRBJ1-5	TGTGCCAGCAGTTTCCAGGGCGGTTATAGCAATCAGCCCCAGCATTTT	CASSFQGGYSNQPQHF
TRBV18	NA	NA	TRBJ1-1	TGTGCCAGCTCAACACAGTGGACAGCGAACACTGAAGCTTTCTTT	CASSTQWTANTEAFF
TRBV9	few	NA	TRBJ2-7	TGTGCCAGCAGCGGGAGGGACAACTCCTACGAGCAGTACTTC	CASSGRDNSYEQYF
TRBV18	NA	NA	TRBJ2-7	TGTGCCAGCTCACCGGACACCTACGAGCAGTACTTC	CASSPDTYEQYF
TRBV5-1	NA	TRBD2	TRBJ2-3	TGCGCCAGCAGCTTAACCCCGGGACTAGCGGGAACTAGCACAGATACGCAGTATTTT	CASSLTPGLAGTSTDTQYF
TRBV5-1	few	NA	TRBJ1-1	TGCGCCAGCAGCTTGGTGGGGGGTTTGGAAGCTTTCTTT	CASSLVGGLEAFF
TRBV7-2	few	TRBD1	TRBJ2-7	TGTGCCAGCAGCAACGGACGGACAGGGCTCTACGAGCAGTACTTC	CASSNGRTGLYEQYF
TRBV9	NA	NA	TRBJ1-2	TGTGCCAGCAGTGAGAACGTCAATCCTAACTATGGCTACACCTTC	CASSENVNPNYGYTF
TRBV27	NA	TRBD1	TRBJ1-5	TGTGCCAGCAGTTTATCGATGGACAGGGGGCTGAGCAATCAGCCCCAGCATTTT	CASSLSMDRGLSNQPQHF
TRBV19	few	NA	TRBJ1-5	TGTGCCAGTAGTATGACAGAGAGACATCAGCCCCAGCATTTT	CASSMTERHQPQHF
TRBV29-1	medium-sized	TRBD2	TRBJ2-7	TGCAGCGTTGCCAGGGCTAGCGGATACGAGCAGTACTTC	CSVARASGYEQYF
TRBV5-1	NA	TRBD1	TRBJ2-5	TGCGCCAGCAGCCCCGGGACAGGGGAAGAGACCCAGTACTTC	CASSPGTGEETQYF
TRBV18	NA	TRBD1	TRBJ1-4	TGTGCCAGCTCACGGGGAACAGGGGGCATGGAAAAACTGTTTTTT	CASSRGTGGMEKLFF
TRBV30	NA	NA	TRBJ2-7	TGTGCCTGGTCGCGCGGTCCCTACGAGCAGTACTTC	CAWSRGPYEQYF
TRBV2	NA	TRBD1	TRBJ2-7	TGTGCCAGCAGTGAGGACAGGGACTACGAGCAGTACTTC	CASSEDRDYEQYF
TRBV10-2	few	NA	TRBJ2-7	TGCGCCAGCGGTCGAGGCAGCTACGAGCAGTACTTC	CASGRGSYEQYF
TRBV7-2	medium-sized	NA	TRBJ2-3	TGTGCCAGCAGCTTAGTCATTACCACAGATACGCAGTATTTT	CASSLVITTDTQYF
TRBV6-6	NA	NA	TRBJ1-1	TGTGCCAGCAAAGTCGAACAGATCACTGAAGCTTTCTTT	CASKVEQITEAFF
TRBV5-1	NA	NA	TRBJ2-5	TGCGCCAGCAGCTTGTTTAGTTCGGGGCATGAGACCCAGTACTTC	CASSLFSSGHETQYF
TRBV6-5	NA	NA	TRBJ2-3	TGTGCCAGCAGTTCCCGGACAGGGAGGGGGGCAGATACGCAGTATTTT	CASSSRTGRGADTQYF
TRBV5-1	NA	TRBD2	TRBJ2-7	TGCGCCAGCAGCTTGGGGACTAGCGGGGCCTACGAGCAGTACTTC	CASSLGTSGAYEQYF
TRBV27	NA	NA	TRBJ1-6	TGTGCCAGCAGTTCGTCCGGGTGGGGGGCCCTCCACTTT	CASSSSGWGALHF
TRBV5-1	NA	TRBD1	TRBJ2-5	TGCGCCAGCAGCGAACAACAGGGGGCTGGAGAGACCCAGTACTTC	CASSEQQGAGETQYF
TRBV28	NA	NA	TRBJ1-5	TGTGCCAGCAGTTTATATGGATATAGCAATCAGCCCCAGCATTTT	CASSLYGYSNQPQHF
TRBV13	few	NA	TRBJ2-3	TGTGCCAGCAGCACCAACGACGTAGGCACAGATACGCAGTATTTT	CASSTNDVGTDTQYF
TRBV5-1	NA	NA	TRBJ2-1	TGCGCCAGCAGCTTCACGGGGGCTGGCAATGAGCAGTTCTTC	CASSFTGAGNEQFF
TRBV5-1	medium-sized	NA	TRBJ2-1	TGCGCCAGCAGCTTAGCCAGCGGGCACAATGAGCAGTTCTTC	CASSLASGHNEQFF
TRBV7-9	NA	TRBD2	TRBJ2-5	TGTGCCAGCAGCTTAGTAGCGGGGGGGAGAGAGACCCAGTACTTC	CASSLVAGGRETQYF
TRBV7-2	NA	NA	TRBJ1-6	TGTGCCAGCAGCTCCGCGGCCTCCTATAATTCACCCCTCCACTTT	CASSSAASYNSPLHF
TRBV11-2	few	NA	TRBJ2-7	TGTGCCAGCAGGCCGAGGGGGAGGGGAGACTCCTACGAGCAGTACTTC	CASRPRGRGDSYEQYF
TRBV9	NA	NA	TRBJ1-1	TGTGCCAGCAGCCTAAGGCGGGACACTGAAGCTTTCTTT	CASSLRRDTEAFF
TRBV4-3	NA	NA	TRBJ1-5	TGCGCCAGCAGCCAGGCGGGGGTAGGCAATCAGCCCCAGCATTTT	CASSQAGVGNQPQHF
TRBV6-5	NA	NA	TRBJ2-1	TGTGCCAGCAGGACGCCCAGGGGAAATGAGCAGTTCTTC	CASRTPRGNEQFF
TRBV7-2	NA	TRBD2	TRBJ2-1	TGTGCCAGCAGCTGGGGACTAACCCAGGATGAGCAGTTCTTC	CASSWGLTQDEQFF
TRBV7-2	NA	NA	TRBJ2-1	TGTGCCAGCAGTCGTGGGGGTCTGGGGACCGAAGCGCAGTTCTTC	CASSRGGLGTEAQFF
TRBV6-5	NA	NA	TRBJ2-2	TGTGCCAGCAGTTACTCCCCGGCCGGACCCGGGGAGCTGTTTTTT	CASSYSPAGPGELFF
TRBV27	NA	TRBD1	TRBJ2-7	TGTGCCAGCAGACTGGGGACAGGGGGAGGGGAGCAGTACTTC	CASRLGTGGGEQYF
TRBV6-1	NA	TRBD1	TRBJ1-4	TGTGCCAGCTCAAAAAGTAGACAGGGGGGCGAAAAACTGTTTTTT	CASSKSRQGGEKLFF
TRBV7-8	few	NA	TRBJ1-5	TGTGCCAGCAGCTTTCGGGCGTTGAGCAATCAGCCCCAGCATTTT	CASSFRALSNQPQHF
TRBV7-9	NA	NA	TRBJ1-1	TGTGCCAGCAGCTTAGCCCTTAACACTGAAGCTTTCTTT	CASSLALNTEAFF
TRBV5-1	NA	TRBD1	TRBJ2-2	TGCGCCAGCAGCCTCGGACAGGGTGCCACCGGGGAGCTGTTTTTT	CASSLGQGATGELFF
TRBV14	NA	NA	TRBJ2-7	TGTGCCAGCAGCCAATCAAGGGCGGCCGGATCCTACGAGCAGTACTTC	CASSQSRAAGSYEQYF
TRBV19	NA	NA	TRBJ1-1	TGTGCCAGTAGTATATCTAGTAACACTGAAGCTTTCTTT	CASSISSNTEAFF
TRBV5-1	once	TRBD2	TRBJ2-1	TGCGCCAGCAGCTTGAGGTCTGATAGCGGGGGCTCCTACAATGAGCAGTTCTTC	CASSLRSDSGGSYNEQFF
TRBV5-1	NA	NA	TRBJ2-3	TGCGCCAGCAGCCCCGGGGACCTTACGCAGTATTTT	CASSPGDLTQYF
TRBV6-1	NA	TRBD2	TRBJ2-1	TGTGCCAGCAGTGAAGGGCGGGGGCTAGCGGGAGTTTCGGCGCTCAATGAGCAGTTCTTC	CASSEGRGLAGVSALNEQFF
TRBV18	NA	TRBD1	TRBJ2-6	TGTGCCAGCTCACTACAGGGGACCGGGGCCAACGTCCTGACTTTC	CASSLQGTGANVLTF
TRBV10-2	few	TRBD2	TRBJ2-5	TGCGCCAGCAAGGGCCTAGCGGGGAGCGCCCAGTACTTC	CASKGLAGSAQYF